The sequence of this TCR beta chain was determined in a study of low-dose radiotherapy and immunotherapy resistance in tumors. Across the study: With fractions of 0.5 Gy given every 2 weeks, Cohort 1 accumulated a total of 6.5 Gy. Dosing of intravenous cyclophosphamide at 200 mg/m2 occurred every two weeks and took place one day prior to radiation and immunotherapy.

Trimming shortened V by 4 bases and J by 5 bases, and 15 bases separated the two germline ends. The germline CDR1 and CDR2 sequences are MDHEN and SYDVKM. This CDR3 is 14 amino acids long. PCR amplification of the TCRs was performed with Phusion for 20 to 25 PCR cycles, and it relied on a constant-region primer together with a V-primer adapter. TCRdb re-analysed the reads in MiXCR, keeping a single row per CDR3 protein. The table shows tens of thousands of distinct CDR3 sequences, with around a third occurring only once. The time point is: after trial treatment. Treatment reported: LDRT plus nivolumab, ipilimumab, low-dose cyclophosphamide and aspirin (RACIN trial). It was nivolumab, ipilimumab, aspirin, low-dose cyclophosphamide and low-dose radiotherapy that donors received. This clonotype was counted many times.

This clonotype originated in a male donor with rectosigmoid adenocarcinoma. The V gene is TRBV28, the J gene TRBJ2-7, with a tentative D call TRBD2 (5 bases). The source was PBMCs, collected after low-dose radiotherapy plus immunotherapy. As DNA, the CDR3 is TGTGCCAGCAGTTCCGTGTCGGGGTTTGACGAGCAGTACTTC. Residues: CASSSVSGFDEQYF.